The rows below give T cell receptor beta chains drawn from one sample of a study of radiotherapy plus CTLA-4 blockade in lung cancer. Measured with immunoSEQ multiplex PCR; TCRdb has only the in-frame clones, and not every one. The table lists 9,500 to 15,000 clones, about 86% of them singletons. Sequencing was performed on peripheral blood, taken from a patient treated with radiotherapy plus ipilimumab. Every receptor here comes from a human donor with non-small cell lung cancer that progressed on radiotherapy plus ipilimumab. Each CDR3 is given with its conserved first and last residue. D genes are given only for firm matches. Size values are once, few and many counts, or a class for expanded clones, and some rows have none.

DNA	CDR3	D	size	J	length	V
TGTGCCAGCAGTTACGGGGCAGGGTTGACCGGGGAGCTGTTTTTT	CASSYGAGLTGELFF	-	-	TRBJ2-2	15	TRBV6-6
TGCGCCAGCAGCCTGGAGGGGAGTGAAAAACTGTTTTTT	CASSLEGSEKLFF	-	-	TRBJ1-4	13	TRBV5-1
TGTGCCAGCAGCCTCCCCGGGACCTACGAGCAGTACTTC	CASSLPGTYEQYF	-	-	TRBJ2-7	13	TRBV5-6
TGTGCCAGCAGGACAAACAGGGGACTCGGCTACACCTTC	CASRTNRGLGYTF	TRBD1	-	TRBJ1-2	13	TRBV6-5
TGCGCCAGCAGCCAGACAGGACAGGAAAACGAGCAGTACTTC	CASSQTGQENEQYF	TRBD1	-	TRBJ2-7	14	TRBV5-1
TGTGCCAGCAGCTATCCGGGACAGGGGTACGAGCAGTTCTTC	CASSYPGQGYEQFF	TRBD1	-	TRBJ2-1	14	TRBV7-9
TGTGCCAGCAGCTTAGATCCCGCTAGGACTAGCAACGAGCAGTACTTC	CASSLDPARTSNEQYF	TRBD2	-	TRBJ2-7	16	TRBV11-2
TGTGCCAGCAGCTTAATGGGACTAGCGGGGGACGAGCAGTACTTC	CASSLMGLAGDEQYF	TRBD2	-	TRBJ2-7	15	TRBV7-2
TGTGCCAGTAGTATTCTCGCAGGGAATCTGAACACTGAAGCTTTCTTT	CASSILAGNLNTEAFF	-	-	TRBJ1-1	16	TRBV19
TGTGCCAGCACCTCCGGGACAGGGAATAATCAGCCCCAGCATTTT	CASTSGTGNNQPQHF	TRBD1	-	TRBJ1-5	15	TRBV2
TGCGCCAGCAGCTCGGGGGGGCTGCCAGATACGCAGTATTTT	CASSSGGLPDTQYF	TRBD2	-	TRBJ2-3	14	TRBV5-1
TGCAGCGTTACAACGACAGGGGGTTCGCTTGAAAAACTGTTTTTT	CSVTTTGGSLEKLFF	TRBD1	-	TRBJ1-4	15	TRBV29-1
TGTGCCAGTAGTAGGAATTCACCCCTCCACTTT	CASSRNSPLHF	-	few	TRBJ1-6	11	TRBV19
TGTGCCATCCGACCTTTTGGGGAGACTAATGAAAAACTGTTTTTT	CAIRPFGETNEKLFF	-	-	TRBJ1-4	15	TRBV6-6
TGTGCTAGCAGCCTCGGACCCAGAGAGACCCAGTACTTC	CASSLGPRETQYF	-	-	TRBJ2-5	13	TRBV7-7
TGTGCCAGCAGGCCAACAGGGGGCGGCTACGAGCAGTACTTC	CASRPTGGGYEQYF	TRBD1	-	TRBJ2-7	14	TRBV6-5
TGTGCCAGCAGCACCCGACAGGGCATCTATGGCTACACCTTC	CASSTRQGIYGYTF	TRBD1	few	TRBJ1-2	14	TRBV7-8
TGTGCCAGTAGTGCGGACCTTAGTCGGAATTCACCCCTCCACTTT	CASSADLSRNSPLHF	-	-	TRBJ1-6	15	TRBV19
TGTGCCAGCAGTCTCTCTAATGAAAAACTGTTTTTT	CASSLSNEKLFF	-	-	TRBJ1-4	12	TRBV25-1
TGTGCCAGTAGCCGCCCCGGGGTGGGCGGTGGCTACACCTTC	CASSRPGVGGGYTF	-	-	TRBJ1-2	14	TRBV19
TGTGCCAGCAGACCGAGCTGGGGGGTGCTTTCGTTC	CASRPSWGVLSF	-	medium-sized	TRBJ1-2	12	TRBV7-6
TGCGCCAGCAGCCAAGATGTAGGGGCTGGGGAGACCCAGTACTTC	CASSQDVGAGETQYF	-	-	TRBJ2-5	15	TRBV4-1
TGTGCCAGTAGTAGGGACAGAATAGACTCTGGAAACACCATATATTTT	CASSRDRIDSGNTIYF	TRBD1	-	TRBJ1-3	16	TRBV19
TGTGCCGTTGCCGGGGCTAGCGGGGCAACCATCTACGAGCAGTACTTC	CAVAGASGATIYEQYF	TRBD2	-	TRBJ2-7	16	TRBV11-1
TGCAGTGCTAGTCCTTACTATGGCTACACCTTC	CSASPYYGYTF	-	-	TRBJ1-2	11	TRBV20-1
TGTGCCAGCAGTGGCAGGATGTATGAAAAACTGTTTTTT	CASSGRMYEKLFF	-	-	TRBJ1-4	13	TRBV6-6
TGTGCCAGCACTCCCGACGAGGCGGGGAGGGGGGCCGGGGAGCTGTTTTTT	CASTPDEAGRGAGELFF	-	-	TRBJ2-2	17	TRBV2
TGTGCCAGCATGGCGTGGCTAGCGGCCACAGATACGCAGTATTTT	CASMAWLAATDTQYF	TRBD2	-	TRBJ2-3	15	TRBV27
TGCGCCAGCAGCTTGGCCGATCAAGGGGCAGGGGAGACCCAGTACTTC	CASSLADQGAGETQYF	-	-	TRBJ2-5	16	TRBV5-1
TGCGCCAGCAGCCCCGGGACTAGCGAATTACGGCAAGAGACCCAGTACTTC	CASSPGTSELRQETQYF	TRBD2	-	TRBJ2-5	17	TRBV5-1
TGTGCCAGTAGTATAGAGGGCCGGGACAGGGTCGGGTCTGGGGCCAACGTCCTGACTTTC	CASSIEGRDRVGSGANVLTF	TRBD1	-	TRBJ2-6	20	TRBV19
TGTGCCAGCAGTTTAGGGACAGCGAACACCGGGGAGCTGTTTTTT	CASSLGTANTGELFF	TRBD1	-	TRBJ2-2	15	TRBV28